The rows below give T cell receptor beta chains drawn from one sample of a study of blood T cell repertoires in COVID-19. The data were produced by immunoSEQ multiplex PCR, yet TCRdb's version contains in-frame clones alone and is incomplete. Of approximately 250,000 clones listed, around 93% were seen once; the top ten hold 2.5% to 3%. Material for sequencing was PBMCs or T cells enriched from blood (not recorded which). These TCRs come from a middle-aged man who had been exposed to COVID-19. Each CDR3 is given with its conserved first and last residue. A D gene is named only where the DNA matches it firmly. Rows give clone size only sometimes, using once, few, many, or a class for an expanded clone.

J gene,clone size,D gene,V gene,CDR3 protein,CDR3 DNA
TRBJ2-3,.,.,TRBV5-4,CASSLAVASGTDTQYF,TGTGCCAGCAGCTTGGCGGTTGCTAGCGGCACAGATACGCAGTATTTT
TRBJ2-2,few,TRBD2,TRBV5-1,CASSDLAGGLPGELFF,TGCGCCAGCAGCGACCTAGCGGGAGGGTTGCCCGGGGAGCTGTTTTTT
TRBJ1-6,.,TRBD1,TRBV5-1,CASSLRDRDSPLHF,TGCGCCAGCAGCTTGCGGGACAGGGATTCACCCCTCCACTTT
TRBJ2-1,.,.,TRBV20-1,CSASTLANGNEQFF,TGCAGTGCTAGTACCCTAGCGAACGGTAATGAGCAGTTCTTC
TRBJ2-7,.,.,TRBV12-5,CASGLSSVLTEQYF,TGTGCTAGTGGTTTGAGTAGCGTGCTCACCGAGCAGTACTTC
TRBJ1-1,.,.,TRBV5-1,CASSNSPNTEAFF,TGCGCCAGCAGCAACAGTCCGAACACTGAAGCTTTCTTT
TRBJ1-2,.,.,TRBV9,CASSVGAQGDGYTF,TGTGCCAGCAGCGTAGGCGCACAGGGCGATGGCTACACCTTC
TRBJ2-7,.,TRBD1,TRBV2,CASRPKVDRVRGEQYF,TGTGCCAGCAGGCCCAAAGTTGACAGGGTCCGGGGCGAGCAGTACTTC
TRBJ2-1,.,TRBD1,TRBV2,CASSRTLIQGANYNEQFF,TGTGCCAGCAGCCGAACCCTGATACAGGGGGCGAACTACAATGAGCAGTTCTTC
TRBJ1-6,.,TRBD1,TRBV11-2,CASSYTGGDSPLHF,TGTGCCAGCAGCTACACAGGGGGAGATTCACCCCTCCACTTT
TRBJ2-1,once,.,TRBV18,CASSPSVTVYNEQFF,TGTGCCAGCTCACCATCGGTGACTGTTTACAATGAGCAGTTCTTC
TRBJ2-1,.,TRBD2,TRBV27,CASSWGSGSNEQFF,TGTGCCAGCAGTTGGGGAAGCGGGAGCAATGAGCAGTTCTTC
TRBJ1-6,.,.,TRBV13,CASSFSGNSPLHF,TGTGCCAGCAGCTTCTCAGGGAATTCACCCCTCCACTTT
TRBJ2-7,.,TRBD2,TRBV3-1/TRBV3-2,CASSEPLAGVPEQYF,TGTGCCAGCAGCGAACCCCTAGCGGGAGTTCCCGAGCAGTACTTC
TRBJ1-1,.,.,TRBV27,CASSSPVNTEAFF,TGTGCCAGCAGTTCCCCAGTGAACACTGAAGCTTTCTTT
TRBJ2-5,.,.,TRBV9,CASGGLQETQYF,TGTGCCAGCGGAGGGCTACAAGAGACCCAGTACTTC